This entry features one T cell receptor (beta chain) sequence. This entry belongs to a study of blood T cell repertoires in COVID-19. In the study overall: The samples span acute and convalescent COVID-19 from the United States, Italy and Spain. Sources were T cells, B-cell-depleted T cells, or PBMCs; the material itself was cDNA or gDNA.

The germline CDR1 and CDR2 sequences are MNHEY and SMNVEV (reference sequence). Between the trimmed V and J ends, which lost 0 bases and 2 bases, there was a span of 18 bases. The CDR3 extends over 18 amino acids. In the original workflow: Amplification of reference gene primers was used by the study to estimate nucleated cell counts. Libraries were prepared by immunoSEQ multiplex PCR; TCRdb keeps only in-frame clonotypes and omits some of them. That table furnishes V, J and clone size, whereas the DNA furnished D and trimming. In the table there are about 250,000 clones, roughly 85% of which are singletons.

The chain links TRBV27 to TRBJ2-3, with D possibly being TRBD1 (5 bases). The specimen sequenced was peripheral blood. This TCR derives from a man aged 45-65 years with active or convalescent COVID-19. The DNA for the CDR3 is TGTGCCAGCAGTTTATCCTCCGACGCCCAGGGCCACACAGATACGCAGTATTTT. This gives the protein CASSLSSDAQGHTDTQYF.